These 21 T cell receptor beta chains share one sample of origin, sequenced in a study of T cells in Graves' hyperthyroidism and ophthalmopathy. Template material for amplifying TCR beta CDR3 regions consisted of RNA transcripts. The primer set for the first-round RT-PCR of the TCR CDR3 was HTBI. A single record per CDR3 protein comes from TCRdb applying MiXCR to the multiplex PCR reads. The table has under 400,000 distinct CDR3 sequences, about a sixth seen once. Sequenced input: blood. Receptors originate from a woman aged 40 to 55 with Graves' ophthalmopathy.

This chain links TRBV12-3 or TRBV12-4 with TRBJ2-7; D is unclear. The CDR3 spans 14 residues. V was clipped by 8 bases and J by 3 bases, with 17 bases between them. This chain's CDR3 is CASSPVRQLYEQYF. In DNA form, the CDR3 reads TGTGCCAGCTCACCGGTCAGGCAACTCTACGAGCAGTACTTC.

Remarks on this clonotype: A read error may explain this, as a much larger clone is one base away. The genes are TRBV6-2 or TRBV6-3 and TRBJ2-6; the D gene is possibly TRBD1 (5 bases). Germline CDR1 and CDR2: MNHEY and SVGEGT. The CDR3 length is 14 residues. DNA for the CDR3: TGTGCCAGCAGTCCAATGGTTGGGGCCGACGTCCTGACTTTC. It translates to CASSPMVGADVLTF.

In this sample, this clonotype turned up many times. The V and J genes are TRBV24-1 and TRBJ1-5, with TRBD1 as a possible D gene (5 bases). V was cut by 1 base and J by 2 bases, with 5 bases left in between. Germline-derived CDR1 and CDR2 are KGHDR and SFDVKD. This CDR3 region has 14 residues. CDR3 DNA sequence: TGTGCCACCAGTGATTTCAGGGGCAATCAGCCCCAGCATTTT. This codes for CATSDFRGNQPQHF.

This chain uses TRBV6-5 with TRBJ2-5; 8 bases fit TRBD2. This CDR3 has 15 amino acids. Germline loops: CDR1 MNHEY, CDR2 SVGAGI. V shed 0 bases, J shed 3 bases, and the junction held 3 bases outside the gene matches. CDR3 nucleotide sequence: TGTGCCAGCAGTTACTCAGCGGGAGTTAAAGAGACCCAGTACTTC. Its translation is CASSYSAGVKETQYF.

This clonotype was picked up many times. The chain recombines TRBV12-3 or TRBV12-4 with TRBJ1-2; D is ambiguous. The CDR3 consists of 14 residues. Trimming removed 7 bases at V and 5 bases at J, with 17 bases between. In nucleotides, the CDR3 is TGTGCCAGCACTCCCTCCAGGACGCAGTATGGCTACACCTTC. Residues: CASTPSRTQYGYTF.

This chain links TRBV28 with TRBJ1-5; TRBD1 might be the D (6 bases). Germline V gene data show CDR1 as MDHEN and CDR2 as SYDVKM. V dropped 6 bases and J dropped 9 bases, with 12 bases sitting between them. This CDR3 has 12 residues. This CDR3 reads CASRLGGGPQHF. CDR3 nucleotide sequence: TGTGCCAGCAGGCTAGGGGGAGGGCCCCAGCATTTT. The full variable domain, in which reference TRBV28 and TRBJ1-5 provide the parts outside the CDR3, is DVKVTQSSRYLVKRTGEKVFLECVQDMDHENMFWYRQDPGLGLRLIYFSYDVKMKEKGDIPEGYSVSREKKERFSLILESASTNQTSMYLCASRLGGGPQHFGDGTRLSIL.

This clonotype was recorded many times. The chain combines TRBV6-1 with TRBJ2-5; D unresolved. V was shortened by 5 bases and J by 7 bases, with 8 bases between the two germline ends. Germline V gene sequence: CDR1 MNHNS, CDR2 SASEGT. The CDR3 is 11 residues long. CDR3 loop: CASSQVPTQYF. The CDR3 bases are TGTGCCAGCAGTCAAGTCCCGACCCAGTACTTC.

The sample holds many counts of this clonotype. The chain joins TRBV28 to TRBJ2-7, with D possibly TRBD1 on 6 matching bases. Germline CDR1 is MDHEN and CDR2 is SYDVKM. V lost 5 bases and J 5 bases, leaving 19 bases between the germline ends. This CDR3 is 15 amino acids long. The CDR3 region has the DNA TGTGCCAGCAGTCCCTTTCTACAGGGCGGCCACGAGCAGTACTTC. Encoded protein: CASSPFLQGGHEQYF.

This clonotype was observed at least ten times. The rearrangement links TRBV27 to TRBJ1-5; perhaps TRBD1 as D (5 bases). Trimming pared 4 bases from V and 4 bases from J, leaving 8 bases between. The CDR3 has 13 residues. CDR1 and CDR2 (germline): MNHEY, SMNVEV (reference sequence). This chain's CDR3 is CASSYGANQPQHF. The DNA of the CDR3 is TGTGCCAGCAGTTACGGGGCAAATCAGCCCCAGCATTTT.

The chain recombines TRBV7-9 with TRBJ2-5; D is undetermined. CDR1 is SEHNR and CDR2 is FQNEAQ in the germline V gene (reference sequence). The CDR3 loop spans 14 amino acids. Trimming took off 5 bases at V and 5 bases at J, with 15 bases between the two ends. DNA of the CDR3: TGTGCCAGCAGCCTTGAACCGGAGAGGGAGACCCAGTACTTC. Translating it yields CASSLEPERETQYF. The full variable domain, rest sourced from reference TRBV7-9 and TRBJ2-5, is DTGVSQNPRHKITKRGQNVTFRCDPISEHNRLYWYRQTLGQGPEFLTYFQNEAQLEKSRLLSDRFSAERPKGSFSTLEIQRTEQGDSAMYLCASSLEPERETQYFGPGTRLLVL.

There are many counts of this clonotype. The chain uses TRBV28 and TRBJ1-1, with a weak D call TRBD1 (5 bases). Trimming pared 6 bases from V and 0 bases from J, leaving 8 bases between. Germline V gene lookup returns CDR1 MDHEN and CDR2 SYDVKM. This CDR3 has 13 residues. CDR3 amino acids: CASRTTVNTEAFF. Written as DNA, the CDR3 is TGTGCCAGCAGAACGACAGTGAACACTGAAGCTTTCTTT.

This clonotype was seen repeatedly, ten times or more. The J gene is TRBJ1-1, the V gene TRBV29-1, with 8 positions matching TRBD1. The CDR3 loop spans 15 amino acids. Unmatched junction bases numbered 11, after V lost 7 bases and J lost 1 base. Per germline, CDR1 SQVTM and CDR2 ANQGSEA. DNA of the CDR3: TGCAGCGCGGACAGGGAAGGTATCAGGAACACTGAAGCTTTCTTT. It is translated as CSADREGIRNTEAFF.

This chain connects TRBV7-2 to TRBJ1-1, with 9 positions matching TRBD1. The CDR3 is 13 residues long. J gave up 7 bases and V 6 bases, and 6 bases lay outside the gene matches. Per the germline V gene, CDR1 is SGHTA and CDR2 is FQGNSA. As DNA, the CDR3 is TGTGCCAGCAGGCCGGGACAGGGCTTTGAAGCTTTCTTT. Translation: CASRPGQGFEAFF.

This clonotype was observed many times. This chain uses TRBV7-2 with TRBJ1-1; 10 bases match TRBD1. V lost 5 bases to trimming and J lost 4 bases; unmatched junction nucleotides: 10. This CDR3 has 16 residues. Germline assignment: CDR1 SGHTA and CDR2 FQGNSA. CDR3 sequence: CASSPGTGVGGTEAFF. The CDR3 DNA reads as TGTGCCAGCAGCCCCGGGACAGGGGTAGGGGGCACTGAAGCTTTCTTT.

In its sample, this clonotype was seen many times. The chain uses TRBV6-2 or TRBV6-3 and TRBJ1-5; D is unclear. CDR1 and CDR2 from the germline V gene are MNHEY and SVGEGT. The CDR3 spans 16 residues. With 0 bases removed from V and 4 bases from J, the gap between germline ends came to 13 bases. The CDR3 sequence is CASSYSLFTSNQPQHF. The CDR3 coding sequence is TGTGCCAGCAGTTACTCGTTATTTACCTCTAATCAGCCCCAGCATTTT.

The table lists this clonotype with many counts. The gene calls are TRBV28 and TRBJ2-5; TRBD2 matches 9 bases. Germline values: CDR1 MDHEN, CDR2 SYDVKM. This CDR3 has 15 amino acids. V trimming: 5 bases; J trimming: 3 bases; junction bases outside the gene matches: 7. The CDR3 region is CASSLISGGKETQYF. Here the CDR3 DNA reads TGTGCCAGCAGTCTGATTAGCGGGGGTAAAGAGACCCAGTACTTC. Combining the CDR3 with reference TRBV28 and TRBJ2-5 gives the whole variable domain DVKVTQSSRYLVKRTGEKVFLECVQDMDHENMFWYRQDPGLGLRLIYFSYDVKMKEKGDIPEGYSVSREKKERFSLILESASTNQTSMYLCASSLISGGKETQYFGPGTRLLVL.

This clonotype was seen many times. CDR3 sequence reads: CASSSTSTGVNTEAFF. The DNA for the CDR3 is TGCGCCAGCAGCTCTACCTCGACAGGTGTGAACACTGAAGCTTTCTTT. The chain links TRBV5-1 to TRBJ1-1; the D gene is possibly TRBD1 (6 bases). The length of the CDR3 is 16 residues. CDR1 is SGHRS, CDR2 YFSETQ, per germline. V was cut by 3 bases and J by 0 bases, with 15 bases left in between.

This clonotype was observed at least ten times. V gene TRBV2 combines with J gene TRBJ2-5; 10 bases are a match to TRBD1. CDR3 length equals 17 residues. CDR1 is SNHLY, CDR2 FYNNEI, per germline. With 3 bases clipped from V and 4 bases from J, the junction kept 11 bases outside the gene matches. This CDR3 is CASSEAPTGGRAETQYF. CDR3 nucleotide sequence: TGTGCCAGCAGTGAGGCTCCGACAGGGGGCAGGGCAGAGACCCAGTACTTC.

This clonotype was counted many times. The chain joins TRBV28 to TRBJ1-5, with TRBD1 as a possible D gene (6 bases). Between the trimmed V and J ends, which lost 5 bases and 0 bases, there was a span of 14 bases. The germline CDR1 and CDR2 sequences are MDHEN and SYDVKM. This CDR3 has 16 amino acids. CDR3 loop: CASSPGTTYSNQPQHF. In nucleotides, the CDR3 is TGTGCCAGCAGTCCCGGGACAACTTATAGCAATCAGCCCCAGCATTTT.

This chain connects TRBV15 to TRBJ2-7, with a tentative D call TRBD1 (5 bases). Germline V CDR1 and CDR2: LNHNV, YYDKDF (reference sequence). CDR3 length: 14 amino acids. V lost 1 base to trimming and J lost 3 bases, with 10 bases between them. Written as DNA, the CDR3 is TGTGCCACCAGCAGAGGAAGGACAAACTACGAGCAGTACTTC. Its protein product is CATSRGRTNYEQYF. Full variable domain (rest looked up from reference TRBV15 and TRBJ2-7): DAMVIQNPRYQVTQFGKPVTLSCSQTLNHNVMYWYQQKSSQAPKLLFHYYDKDFNNEADTPDNFQSRRPNTSFCFLDIRSPGLGDTAMYLCATSRGRTNYEQYFGPGTRLTVT.

This clonotype was detected once. In DNA, the CDR3 is TGTGCCAGCAGCTTAGCCAGGGGGTCGAAAAACATTCAGTACTTC. Residues: CASSLARGSKNIQYF. The chain uses TRBV7-8 and TRBJ2-4; 7 positions agree with TRBD1. This CDR3 region has 15 residues. Germline V gene sequence: CDR1 SGHVS, CDR2 FQNEAQ. Trimming removed 0 bases from V and 4 bases from J; junction bases left unmatched: 3.